Sequencing of this T cell receptor (beta chain) was carried out in a study of blood T cell repertoires in COVID-19. Study overall: Donors in the United States, Italy and Spain gave samples during acute or convalescent COVID-19. T cells, B-cell-depleted T cells, or PBMCs provided the cDNA or gDNA that served as material.

V lost 2 bases, J lost 8 bases, and 9 bases stayed unmatched. The CDR3 has 16 amino acids. The V gene's germline CDR1 is SGHTA and CDR2 FQGNSA. Original data processing: Reference gene primer amplification yielded estimated nucleated cell counts. The protocol was immunoSEQ multiplex PCR, while the TCRdb copy is restricted to in-frame clones and leaves out a portion. The D gene and trimming were derived from the DNA, and the V and J assignments and clone size from that table. The sample holds about 81,000 clones, 84% seen once. Sequencing was done on a sample of peripheral blood. This clonotype originated in a human donor in a cohort sampled during active COVID-19. The chain links TRBV7-2 to TRBJ2-1; 10 nucleotides agree with TRBD2. CDR3 loop: CASSLLGLAGGDEQFF. In DNA, the CDR3 is TGTGCCAGCAGCTTATTGGGGTTAGCGGGGGGTGATGAGCAGTTCTTC.